This T cell receptor beta chain was retrieved from a study of T cell responses to AZD1222 COVID-19 vaccine. Germline values: CDR1 SGHAT, CDR2 FQNNGV. This CDR3 spans 14 amino acids. Losses at the gene ends were 0 bases for V and 13 bases for J; bases not matched to a gene: 3. The study, taken as a whole, reports: CD4 TCRs linked to vaccination spanned spike, dominating at 160-218 and 743-854.

A word on this clone: The antigen is unknown.

Some clones are missing from TCRdb's copy, which holds only in-frame ones; the method was immunoSEQ multiplex PCR. The sample has about 90,000 clones, around 91% seen once. V is TRBV11-2 and J is TRBJ1-6; 10 positions agree with TRBD1. The TCR originated in an adult in good health. The sequenced sample was peripheral blood, obtained on day 0 of MenACWY control vaccination. The CDR3 loop reads CASSLEGTGDPLHF. DNA for the CDR3: TGTGCCAGCAGCTTAGAGGGGACAGGGGACCCCCTCCACTTT.